A single sample gave rise to the 22 T cell receptor beta chains below, sequenced in a study of T cell responses to AZD1222 COVID-19 vaccine. Here immunoSEQ multiplex PCR was the method, and the copy in TCRdb shows in-frame clones only, minus some. The repertoire holds more than 150,000 clones, under 95% seen once, with about 4.5% in the top ten. Source: peripheral blood, taken on day 0 of AZD1222 vaccination. The origin of the receptors is an adult in good health.

With regard to this clone: Other DNA variants within this sample encode the same CDR3. The genes are TRBV3-1 (or the pseudogene TRBV3-2) and TRBJ1-1; D uncertain. The CDR3 is 13 residues long. Germline assignment: CDR1 LGHDT and CDR2 YNNKEL (reference sequence). Deletions cut 3 bases from V and 1 base from J, with 6 bases between. CDR3 in amino acids: CASSQMGNTEAFF. The CDR3 DNA reads as TGTGCCAGCAGCCAGATGGGGAACACTGAAGCTTTCTTT.

V usage is TRBV7-3 and J usage is TRBJ2-7, with TRBD2 identical over 9 bases. The trim removed 4 bases at V and 5 bases at J, leaving 9 bases unmatched. The length of the CDR3 is 15 residues. Germline CDR1 and CDR2: SGHTA and FQGTGA. CDR3 protein: CASSWGTSRGDEQYF. The DNA for the CDR3 is TGTGCCAGCAGCTGGGGGACTAGCAGGGGGGACGAGCAGTACTTC.

This chain links TRBV5-1 with TRBJ2-7, with 13 bases identical to TRBD2. This CDR3 is 17 amino acids long. Germline CDR1 SGHRS, CDR2 YFSETQ. With V trimmed by 2 bases and J by 6 bases, 11 bases remained unmatched. DNA of the CDR3: TGCGCCAGCAGCTTAGAACCGACTAGCGGGAGGCACCCCGAGCAGTACTTC. Amino acids: CASSLEPTSGRHPEQYF.

The chain recombines TRBV30 with TRBJ2-2; D remains ambiguous. This CDR3 spans 13 amino acids. In germline, CDR1 is GTSNPN, CDR2 SVGIG (reference sequence). V was cut by 4 bases and J by 0 bases, with 6 bases left in between. This CDR3 reads CAWTHTNTGELFF. CDR3 sequence (DNA): TGTGCCTGGACGCACACGAACACCGGGGAGCTGTTTTTT.

V is TRBV6-5 and J is TRBJ2-7; TRBD2 aligns across 9 bases. The CDR3 consists of 16 residues. CDR1 and CDR2 (germline): MNHEY, SVGAGI. The ends lost 0 bases at V and 1 base at J; junction bases unmatched: 4. The CDR3 DNA reads as TGTGCCAGCAGTTACTCTGGCGGGAGGGTTTCCTACGAGCAGTACTTC. It specifies CASSYSGGRVSYEQYF.

The chain joins TRBV13 to TRBJ1-3; a weak D match, TRBD1 (5 bases). Germline assignment: CDR1 PRHDT and CDR2 FYEKMQ (reference sequence). The CDR3 sequence is 15 residues long. V was clipped by 1 base and J by 1 base, with 8 bases between them. Here the CDR3 reads CASSLVGGSGNTIYF. Here the CDR3 DNA reads TGTGCCAGCAGCTTAGTCGGGGGTTCTGGAAACACCATATATTTT.

The chain couples TRBV4-1 to TRBJ1-2; 10 bases agree with TRBD1. The CDR3 has 15 residues. J lost 10 bases, V lost 4 bases, and 12 bases had no gene match. Germline V gives CDR1 MGHRA, CDR2 YSYEKL. In nucleotides, the CDR3 is TGCGCCAGCAGCCCCTCTTGGGGGACAGGGGCGCTCTACACCTTC. Translated, it gives CASSPSWGTGALYTF.

This sequence joins TRBV4-1 and TRBJ2-3; 13 nucleotides agree with TRBD2. The trim removed 6 bases at V and 5 bases at J, leaving 20 bases unmatched. Looked up from germline, CDR1 is MGHRA and CDR2 is YSYEKL. This CDR3 contains 20 residues. DNA of the CDR3: TGCGCCAGCAGATATAGGACTAGCGGGAGTGGTTTACCTGGAGAAGATACGCAGTATTTT. Encoded protein: CASRYRTSGSGLPGEDTQYF.

This clone is a singleton in its sample. The gene calls are TRBV19 and TRBJ1-5, with 11 positions matching TRBD1. CDR3 size: 16 residues. CDR1 is LNHDA and CDR2 is SQIVND in the germline V gene (reference sequence). V shed 9 bases and J 10 bases; nucleotides not matched to a gene: 17. The CDR3 nucleotides read TGTGCCAGCCAAAACGCGGACAGGGGGCTTTCTGGACCCCAGCATTTT. It encodes CASQNADRGLSGPQHF.

The genes are TRBV29-1 and TRBJ1-1, with D unclear. Germline lookup yields CDR1 SQVTM and CDR2 ANQGSEA. This CDR3 comprises 13 residues. V lost 6 bases and J 1 base, leaving 12 bases between the germline ends. CDR3 DNA: TGCAGCGTGAACCCGGGAGGGAACACTGAAGCTTTCTTT. Protein product: CSVNPGGNTEAFF.

The gene calls are TRBV3-1 (or the pseudogene TRBV3-2) and TRBJ1-4; 10 nucleotides match TRBD1. J gave up 10 bases and V 4 bases, and 9 bases lay outside the gene matches. Looked up from germline, CDR1 is LGHDT and CDR2 is YNNKEL (reference sequence). The CDR3 length is 15 residues. CDR3: CASSPPGQGWGKLFF. The DNA for the CDR3 is TGTGCCAGCAGCCCACCGGGACAGGGGTGGGGAAAACTGTTTTTT.

The gene calls are TRBV2 and TRBJ1-2, with 8 positions matching TRBD1. With V trimmed by 7 bases and J by 5 bases, 6 bases remained unmatched. Germline V gives CDR1 SNHLY, CDR2 FYNNEI. The CDR3 is 13 amino acids. In DNA form, the CDR3 reads TGTGCCAGCACGGCCAGGGGGCAATATGGCTACACCTTC. It encodes CASTARGQYGYTF.

This chain joins TRBV7-3 and TRBJ1-2; the match to TRBD1 covers 7 bases. The germline CDR1 and CDR2 sequences are SGHTA and FQGTGA. The V and J ends lost 5 bases and 2 bases, in that order; junction bases with no gene match: 8. The CDR3 extends over 15 amino acids. This CDR3 reads CASSPNDRVNYGYTF. The CDR3 bases are TGTGCCAGCAGCCCTAACGACAGGGTAAACTATGGCTACACCTTC.

The V and J genes are TRBV5-5 and TRBJ1-1; a possible D gene is TRBD1 (6 bases). The CDR3 is 13 residues long. V was cut by 2 bases and J by 2 bases, with 7 bases left in between. CDR1 and CDR2 (germline): SGHKS, YYEKEE (reference sequence). The CDR3 reads CASSFGGNTEAFF. The CDR3 DNA reads as TGTGCCAGCAGCTTCGGGGGCAACACTGAAGCTTTCTTT.

The chain couples TRBV10-3 to TRBJ1-2; weak D call: TRBD1 (5 bases). V was trimmed by 0 bases and J by 8 bases, leaving 16 bases between them. The CDR3 is 15 amino acids. Germline V lookup: CDR1 ENHRY, CDR2 SYGVKD. CDR3 nucleotide sequence: TGTGCCATCAGTGAGTCGGTTCAGAGGGGAGTGGGCTACACCTTC. Amino acids: CAISESVQRGVGYTF.

V and J are TRBV3-1 (or the pseudogene TRBV3-2) and TRBJ2-2; 7 nucleotides agree with TRBD2. V gave up 8 bases and J gave up 4 bases; unmatched junction bases: 10. The CDR3 covers 15 residues. Germline lookup yields CDR1 LGHDT and CDR2 YNNKEL (reference sequence). DNA of the CDR3: TGTGCCAGCTACAACTGGCGGGAGAGCACCGGGGAGCTGTTTTTT. Translated: CASYNWRESTGELFF.

The genes are TRBV5-1 and TRBJ1-3; D ambiguous. Germline CDR1 reads SGHRS; CDR2 reads YFSETQ. The CDR3 length is 12 residues. Trimming pared 2 bases from V and 4 bases from J, leaving 4 bases between. CDR3 loop: CASSLQGNTIYF. The CDR3, as DNA: TGCGCCAGCAGCTTACAAGGAAACACCATATATTTT.

This chain joins TRBV9 and TRBJ1-3, with 8 bases identical to TRBD1. This CDR3 spans 18 amino acids. The V gene end was trimmed by 3 bases and the J gene end by 1 base; junction bases not matched to a gene: 12. Germline V gene lookup returns CDR1 SGDLS and CDR2 YYNGEE. In DNA form, the CDR3 reads TGTGCCAGCAGCGCCGGGACAGGCTTCGCTCCTTCTGGAAACACCATATATTTT. Its translation: CASSAGTGFAPSGNTIYF.

V usage is TRBV7-8 and J usage is TRBJ2-1; D gene unclear. Looked up from germline, CDR1 is SGHVS and CDR2 is FQNEAQ. This CDR3 has 13 residues. Trimming removed 5 bases at V and 6 bases at J, with 11 bases between. CDR3 in amino acids: CASSPPNTNEQFF. CDR3 DNA: TGTGCCAGCAGCCCACCAAACACCAATGAGCAGTTCTTC.

V usage is TRBV7-3 and J usage is TRBJ1-1; D gene uncertain. V was clipped by 2 bases and J by 1 base, with 11 bases between them. Germline CDR1 is SGHTA and CDR2 is FQGTGA. The CDR3 has 15 amino acids. The CDR3 loop is CASSLDGSPNTEAFF. In DNA, the CDR3 is TGTGCCAGCAGCTTAGATGGGTCACCGAACACTGAAGCTTTCTTT.

This chain joins TRBV12-5 and TRBJ2-2; D is possibly TRBD2 (6 bases). Looked up from germline, CDR1 is LGHNT and CDR2 is FRNRAP. The CDR3 totals 16 residues. Trimming removed 1 base from V and 4 bases from J, with 13 bases in between. This chain's CDR3 is CASGLGGGRVTGELFF. The DNA for the CDR3 is TGTGCTAGTGGTTTGGGGGGAGGCCGGGTCACCGGGGAGCTGTTTTTT.

The genes are TRBV4-1 and TRBJ2-1, with a weak D call TRBD1 (6 bases). Germline V gene data show CDR1 as MGHRA and CDR2 as YSYEKL. Trimming stripped 1 base from V and 8 bases from J, with 12 bases between. This CDR3 region has 14 residues. CDR3 sequence reads: CASSQVGPGDEQFF. DNA for the CDR3: TGCGCCAGCAGCCAAGTTGGGCCAGGGGATGAGCAGTTCTTC.